The rows below give T cell receptor beta chains drawn from one sample of a study of response to subunit inactivated influenza vaccine. Each CDR3 protein is one row after TCRdb ran MiXCR on the RT-PCR reads. The sample has approximately 700,000 distinct CDR3 sequences, around 14% seen once. The sequenced sample was PBMCs from blood, obtained 14 to 15 days before vaccination. Every receptor here comes from a man between 50 and 59 years old who received an inactivated influenza vaccine. Each CDR3 is given with its conserved first and last residue. D genes are given only for firm matches. Size is stated for part of the rows, as once, few or many counts, or as a class when the clone is expanded.

.	TRBV7-9	TRBJ2-2	.	CASSLAGAGELSF	TGTGCCAGCAGCTTAGCCGGAGCCGGGGAGCTGTCTTTT
TRBD1	TRBV29-1	TRBJ2-7	.	CSEAYRGTTYEQYF	TGCAGCGAAGCATACAGGGGGACAACCTACGAGCAGTACTTC
TRBD2	TRBV20-1	TRBJ2-7	.	CSARDLAGERYEQYF	TGCAGTGCTAGAGACCTAGCGGGAGAACGGTACGAGCAGTACTTC
TRBD2	TRBV3-1	TRBJ2-1	.	CACSPGTSGLDGWFNEQFF	TGTGCCTGCAGCCCGGGGACTAGCGGTCTGGATGGGTGGTTCAATGAGCAGTTCTTC
.	TRBV5-8	TRBJ2-1	.	CASSFLWRSSYNEQFF	TGTGCCAGCAGCTTTCTCTGGCGGAGCTCCTACAATGAGCAGTTCTTC
.	TRBV19	TRBJ2-2	many	CASSDGRVKTGELFF	TGTGCCAGTAGTGATGGCAGGGTGAAAACCGGGGAGCTGTTTTTT
.	TRBV7-7	TRBJ2-2	.	CASSPSRSTGELFF	TGTGCTAGCAGCCCCTCCCGGAGCACCGGGGAGCTGTTTTTT
.	TRBV7-2	TRBJ1-1	few	CASSRGVGVAFF	TGTGCCAGCAGCCGGGGGGTGGGTGTCGCTTTCTTT
.	TRBV10-3	TRBJ2-7	.	CAISGDSLGYEQYF	TGTGCCATCAGTGGTGACTCCCTGGGCTACGAGCAGTACTTC
.	TRBV20-1	TRBJ2-7	many	CSAFRGAIVEQYF	TGCAGTGCCTTCAGGGGGGCAATTGTCGAGCAGTACTTC
TRBD2	TRBV2	TRBJ2-1	.	CASSEERGAYNEQFF	TGTGCCAGCAGTGAGGAGCGGGGGGCCTACAATGAGCAGTTCTTC
.	TRBV11-2	TRBJ1-5	few	CASSLSRRAGGYSNQPQHF	TGTGCCAGCAGCCTCTCCCGACGTGCGGGGGGCTATAGCAATCAGCCCCAGCATTTT
.	TRBV19	TRBJ2-1	few	CASSIGAGANEQFF	TGTGCCAGTAGTATAGGGGCAGGGGCCAATGAGCAGTTCTTC
.	TRBV4-2	TRBJ2-7	.	CASSQEVGPGMNRAYEQYF	TGTGCCAGCAGCCAAGAGGTGGGGCCCGGGATGAACCGCGCCTACGAGCAGTACTTC
.	TRBV29-1	TRBJ2-2	many	CSVGPEGVTGELFF	TGCAGCGTTGGGCCTGAAGGAGTGACCGGGGAGCTGTTTTTT
TRBD2	TRBV20-1	TRBJ2-1	few	CSARETSGGVLFF	TGCAGTGCTAGAGAGACTAGCGGGGGGGTATTGTTCTTC
.	TRBV12-3/TRBV12-4	TRBJ1-1	.	CASSPDPVANTEAFF	TGTGCCAGCAGTCCAGACCCAGTAGCGAACACTGAAGCTTTCTTT
.	TRBV6-1	TRBJ1-1	.	CASREGWRTDEAFF	TGTGCCAGCAGGGAAGGATGGAGGACAGACGAAGCTTTCTTT
.	TRBV4-3	TRBJ1-1	many	CASSQNGRGLATEAFF	TGCGCCAGCAGCCAAAATGGACGGGGGCTGGCCACTGAAGCTTTCTTT
.	TRBV29-1	TRBJ2-5	few	CSAGVGGSVRETQYF	TGCAGCGCGGGGGTCGGGGGTAGCGTTCGAGAGACCCAGTACTTC
.	TRBV9	TRBJ2-5	.	CASSVTGSAETQYF	TGTGCCAGCAGCGTAACAGGGTCCGCCGAGACCCAGTACTTC
TRBD1	TRBV7-8	TRBJ2-2	few	CASRGTGSGHGELFF	TGTGCCAGCAGGGGGACAGGTTCCGGTCACGGGGAGCTGTTTTTT
TRBD1	TRBV28	TRBJ1-2	.	CASSLTGTGAIYGYTF	TGTGCCAGCAGTTTGACCGGGACAGGGGCGATCTATGGCTACACCTTC